This TCR beta chain was sequenced during a study of T-cell memory formation after mild COVID-19. Study background: Largely donor-specific sequence clusters came from two donors.

This clonotype was counted only a few times. Its antigen is undetermined. TCRdb processed the 5' RACE reads anew with MiXCR; each CDR3 protein has one entry. The table records approximately 490,000 distinct CDR3 sequences, around 21% of them present only once. The CDR3 spans 18 residues. CDR1 LGHNA and CDR2 YNFKEQ come from the germline V gene. Trimming removed 1 base from V and 5 bases from J; junction bases left unmatched: 12. Study-level findings and limits: Researchers report contracting CD4+ clones mostly in CM and EM, with CD8+ clones in EMRA. Cross-reactive memory seemingly joined, as some responding clones were found in pre-infection memory.

The sequence was obtained from an adult woman who had mild COVID-19 (a few samples of this study predate the infection). Cell type and time point are not known. J is TRBJ2-1 and V is TRBV4-2, with 9 bases aligning to TRBD2. Sequencing was done on a sample of PBMCs or a T cell subset sorted from them (not recorded which). The chain's CDR3 is CASSQGPPGLAHNNEQFF. The CDR3 nucleotides read TGTGCCAGCAGCCAAGGTCCCCCGGGACTAGCCCACAACAATGAGCAGTTCTTC.